Below, 25 T cell receptor beta chains from the same sample are listed, as sequenced in a study of T cell repertoires in cytomegalovirus infection. TCRdb re-called the reads with MiXCR, one entry per CDR3 protein. The profile shows roughly 500,000 distinct CDR3 sequences, approximately 15% of them singletons. Sequencing input: CD8+ T cells from PBMCs. These receptors were taken from a human donor in good health (CMV status not recorded). Some clones in this sample may be carry-over from other donors' samples.

This clonotype was recorded many times. The chain links TRBV4-2 to TRBJ2-5; 9 bases are a match to TRBD2. V was clipped by 0 bases and J by 3 bases; unmatched bases: 2. The length of the CDR3 is 15 residues. The V gene's germline CDR1 is LGHNA and CDR2 YNFKEQ. As DNA, the CDR3 is TGTGCCAGCAGCCAAGAGTTAGCGGGAGAAGAGACCCAGTACTTC. This sequence encodes CASSQELAGEETQYF.

V is TRBV12-5 and J is TRBJ2-7, with a possible D match to TRBD2 (6 bases). CDR3 length: 15 amino acids. The V and J ends lost 0 bases and 0 bases respectively, with 9 bases between them. The germline V gene has CDR1 LGHNT and CDR2 FRNRAP. This CDR3 reads CASGLVGGASYEQYF. For the CDR3, the DNA is TGTGCTAGTGGTTTGGTAGGAGGGGCCTCCTACGAGCAGTACTTC.

This clonotype was found many times. This sequence joins TRBV4-1 and TRBJ2-1, with TRBD2 matching 8 bases. J gave up 15 bases and V 1 base, and 8 bases lay outside the gene matches. Germline V CDR1 and CDR2: MGHRA, YSYEKL. The CDR3 is made up of 13 amino acids. The chain's CDR3 is CASSQGGRLATFF. The DNA for the CDR3 is TGCGCCAGCAGCCAAGGGGGAAGACTAGCGACGTTCTTC.

The V gene is TRBV28, the J gene TRBJ2-7, with a possible D match to TRBD1 (6 bases). Germline loops: CDR1 MDHEN, CDR2 SYDVKM. The CDR3 covers 13 residues. Trimming stripped 10 bases from V and 3 bases from J, with 16 bases between. The CDR3 bases are TGTGCCACCACCCCAGGGGCGGGCTACGAGCAGTACTTC. Protein: CATTPGAGYEQYF. The variable domain in full, with the rest retrieved from reference TRBV28 and TRBJ2-7, is DVKVTQSSRYLVKRTGEKVFLECVQDMDHENMFWYRQDPGLGLRLIYFSYDVKMKEKGDIPEGYSVSREKKERFSLILESASTNQTSMYLCATTPGAGYEQYFGPGTRLTVT.

This clonotype was observed many times. A much larger clone differs by one base, so this may be a read error. The CDR3 here is CASSLWGNTGELFF. CDR3 nucleotide sequence: TGTGCCAGCAGTTTATGGGGGAACACCGGGGAGCTGTTTTTT. V gene TRBV28 combines with J gene TRBJ2-2, with D unresolved. Germline CDR1 reads MDHEN; CDR2 reads SYDVKM. The CDR3 length is 14 residues. Trimming took 0 bases from V and 1 from J, leaving 3 bases between them.

This clonotype was seen ten or more times. The chain links TRBV4-2 to TRBJ2-1, with 11 bases matching TRBD2. V trimming: 0 bases; J trimming: 4 bases; junction bases outside the gene matches: 5. Germline lookup yields CDR1 LGHNA and CDR2 YNFKEQ. The CDR3 totals 17 residues. The CDR3 region is CASSQELAGELYNEQFF. The CDR3 DNA is TGTGCCAGCAGCCAAGAACTAGCGGGAGAGTTATACAATGAGCAGTTCTTC.

Only one count was recorded for this clonotype. This may stem from a read error, because a much larger clone lies one nucleotide away. The chain joins TRBV10-3 to TRBJ1-2, with TRBD1 identical over 7 bases. V lost 6 bases to trimming and J lost 4 bases; unmatched junction nucleotides: 8. The V gene's germline CDR1 is ENHRY and CDR2 SYGVKD. The CDR3 runs to 14 residues. CDR3 DNA: TGTGCCATCAGGGAGACAGGGTTGCTCTATGGCTACACCTTC. Amino acids: CAIRETGLLYGYTF.

This clonotype occurred once. A much larger clone differs from this one at a single base, so this may be a read error. This is likely a read error, given that the CDR3 carries no conserved phenylalanine or tryptophan at its end. The chain uses TRBV11-2 and TRBJ2-7; 8 bases align to TRBD1. V shed 4 bases, J shed 2 bases, and the junction held 7 bases outside the gene matches. This CDR3 spans 15 amino acids. From germline, CDR1 is SGHAT and CDR2 FQNNGV. Here the CDR3 reads CASSSDRDRTYEQYL. The DNA of the CDR3 is TGTGCCAGCAGCTCCGACCGGGACAGGACCTACGAGCAGTACTTA.

The chain employs TRBV2 and TRBJ2-3, with D maybe TRBD2 (5 bases). The germline gives CDR1 SNHLY, CDR2 FYNNEI. V shed 10 bases and J shed 0 bases, with 17 bases lying between them. This CDR3 contains 15 residues. The CDR3 coding sequence is TGTGCCACCGCGGTGGGAGCCTTCAGCACAGATACGCAGTATTTT. Its protein is CATAVGAFSTDTQYF.

In its sample, this clonotype was seen many times. The chain recombines TRBV7-9 with TRBJ2-7, with 12 positions matching TRBD2. The CDR3 has 15 residues. The J segment lost 6 bases and the V segment lost 2 bases, leaving 5 bases of the junction unmatched. Germline V gene sequence: CDR1 SEHNR, CDR2 FQNEAQ (reference sequence). This CDR3 is CASSLKPGLAGEQYF. DNA for the CDR3: TGTGCCAGCAGCTTAAAACCGGGACTAGCGGGCGAGCAGTACTTC.

This clonotype was counted at least ten times. V is TRBV7-8 and J is TRBJ2-3; D is perhaps TRBD1 (6 bases). The CDR3 consists of 15 residues. Trimming took 6 bases from V and 4 from J, leaving 17 bases between them. In germline, CDR1 is SGHVS, CDR2 FQNEAQ. The CDR3 nucleotides read TGTGCCAGCAGGCTTACACAGGGTCTGGCAGATACGCAGTATTTT. Translation gives CASRLTQGLADTQYF.

This clonotype was detected many times. CDR3 nucleotides: TGTGCCAGCAGCTTACTAGCGGGGGCTCCCTACAATGAGCAGTTCTTC. Its protein product is CASSLLAGAPYNEQFF. This chain connects TRBV11-2 to TRBJ2-1; 10 bases line up with TRBD2. Losses at the gene ends were 2 bases for V and 2 bases for J; bases not matched to a gene: 3. Germline V lookup: CDR1 SGHAT, CDR2 FQNNGV. This CDR3 comprises 16 residues.

The chain employs TRBV6-2 or TRBV6-3 and TRBJ2-1; 7 bases are a match to TRBD1. Germline CDR1 and CDR2: MNHEY and SVGEGT. The CDR3 length is 15 residues. The V segment lost 2 bases and the J segment 7 bases; nucleotides outside the gene matches: 8. The CDR3 bases are TGTGCCAGCAGTTACAAAAGGGGGCAAGGGAATGAGCAGTTCTTC. Translating it yields CASSYKRGQGNEQFF.

This clonotype was detected many times. The chain carries TRBV25-1 and TRBJ2-1; D ambiguous. V lost 1 base, J lost 2 bases, and 9 bases lay in between. The germline CDR1 and CDR2 sequences are MGHDK and SYGVNS. The CDR3 loop spans 15 amino acids. The CDR3 region is CASSELLDTYNEQFF. The CDR3 DNA is TGTGCCAGCAGTGAATTGCTCGACACCTACAATGAGCAGTTCTTC.

This clonotype showed up many times. The V call is TRBV24-1, the J call TRBJ1-6; D is unresolved. The CDR3 consists of 18 residues. Germline CDR1 reads KGHDR; CDR2 reads SFDVKD. V shed 6 bases and J shed 7 bases, with 24 bases lying between them. The CDR3 region is CATSSSLRGNPSNSPLHF. CDR3 coding DNA: TGTGCCACCAGTTCATCGCTGAGAGGGAACCCTTCCAATTCACCCCTCCACTTT.

This clonotype was recorded at least ten times. V is TRBV6-5 and J is TRBJ1-1; maybe TRBD1 (6 bases). The CDR3 contains 13 residues. Germline V gene data show CDR1 as MNHEY and CDR2 as SVGAGI. V shed 5 bases and J shed 4 bases, with 11 bases lying between them. The CDR3 spells CASSRTGSTEAFF. CDR3 DNA: TGTGCCAGCAGTAGAACAGGGAGCACTGAAGCTTTCTTT.

This clonotype was counted ten times or more. V gene TRBV28 combines with J gene TRBJ2-5, with D perhaps matching TRBD2 (6 bases). This CDR3 region has 17 residues. V lost 5 bases to trimming and J lost 0 bases, with 19 bases between them. The germline CDR1 and CDR2 sequences are MDHEN and SYDVKM. This CDR3 is CASSTPRASGHQETQYF. CDR3 bases: TGTGCCAGCAGTACCCCCCGGGCAAGCGGGCACCAAGAGACCCAGTACTTC. Based on the CDR3 plus reference TRBV28 and TRBJ2-5, the full variable domain is DVKVTQSSRYLVKRTGEKVFLECVQDMDHENMFWYRQDPGLGLRLIYFSYDVKMKEKGDIPEGYSVSREKKERFSLILESASTNQTSMYLCASSTPRASGHQETQYFGPGTRLLVL.

The V call is TRBV5-1, the J call TRBJ1-2; possibly TRBD1 for D (6 bases). The germline V and J ends were trimmed by 6 bases and 2 bases, with 11 bases remaining between them. The CDR3 is 13 residues long. CDR1 is SGHRS, CDR2 YFSETQ, per germline. The CDR3, as DNA: TGCGCCAGCACCGGAGGGGGAAACTATGGCTACACCTTC. As protein: CASTGGGNYGYTF.

This clonotype was observed a few times. The gene calls are TRBV7-3 and TRBJ1-1; D call uncertain. CDR1 is SGHTA and CDR2 is FQGTGA in the germline V gene. Trimming stripped 0 bases from V and 3 bases from J, with 11 bases between. This CDR3 contains 15 residues. The CDR3 reads CASSLTAGAHTEAFF. In nucleotides, the CDR3 is TGTGCCAGCAGCTTAACGGCGGGCGCGCACACTGAAGCTTTCTTT. Full variable domain (remainder filled in from reference TRBV7-3 and TRBJ1-1): GAGVSQTPSNKVTEKGKYVELRCDPISGHTALYWYRQSLGQGPEFLIYFQGTGAADDSGLPNDRFFAVRPEGSVSTLKIQRTERGDSAVYLCASSLTAGAHTEAFFGQGTRLTVV.

The chain employs TRBV6-2 or TRBV6-3 and TRBJ2-1; D not certain. V gave up 0 bases and J gave up 8 bases, with 11 bases separating them. CDR1 and CDR2 from the germline V gene are MNHEY and SVGEGT. This CDR3 region has 14 residues. The CDR3 DNA reads TGTGCCAGCAGTTACTCGATTAGGTGGGATGAGCAGTTCTTC. As protein: CASSYSIRWDEQFF.

This clonotype was observed many times. This chain links TRBV12-3 or TRBV12-4 with TRBJ2-1, with D tentatively TRBD1 (5 bases). This CDR3 comprises 15 residues. The V gene lost 7 bases and the J gene lost 3 bases, with 16 bases spanning the gap. CDR3 amino acids: CASTLSQDIYNEQFF. The CDR3 DNA follows: TGTGCCAGCACTCTAAGTCAGGACATCTACAATGAGCAGTTCTTC.

This clonotype appeared a few times. Here the CDR3 DNA reads TGTGCCAGCAGCTCAGGGACAGCTAACGAGCAGTACTTC. Encoded protein: CASSSGTANEQYF. The rearrangement uses TRBV7-3 and TRBJ2-7; 7 positions agree with TRBD1. The CDR3 consists of 13 residues. V lost 4 bases, J lost 5 bases, and 5 bases stayed unmatched. Germline CDR1 and CDR2: SGHTA and FQGTGA.

There are a few counts of this clonotype. J is TRBJ2-1 and V is TRBV11-2; D is uncertain. Germline CDR1 SGHAT, CDR2 FQNNGV. The V end lost 1 base, the J end lost 10 bases, and 11 bases lay between the germline ends. This CDR3 region has 13 residues. CDR3 sequence reads: CASSLGGKGEQFF. The CDR3 nucleotides read TGTGCCAGCAGCTTAGGGGGAAAAGGGGAGCAGTTCTTC.

The V call is TRBV2, the J call TRBJ1-6; D remains unclear. V gave up 8 bases and J gave up 0 bases, with 14 bases separating them. Germline-derived CDR1 and CDR2 are SNHLY and FYNNEI. The CDR3 has 16 residues. The CDR3 nucleotides read TGTGCCAGCTCATCATATTTAATCTCCTATAATTCACCCCTCCACTTT. It codes for CASSSYLISYNSPLHF.

There are a few counts of this clonotype. CDR3 bases: TGTGCCAGCAGCTTAGATACGGGGGCGAACACCGGGGAGCTGTTTTTT. Encoded protein: CASSLDTGANTGELFF. The V and J genes are TRBV11-2 and TRBJ2-2, with D tentatively TRBD2 (6 bases). Trimming removed 0 bases at V and 0 bases at J, with 8 bases between. This CDR3 has 16 residues. Germline V gives CDR1 SGHAT, CDR2 FQNNGV.